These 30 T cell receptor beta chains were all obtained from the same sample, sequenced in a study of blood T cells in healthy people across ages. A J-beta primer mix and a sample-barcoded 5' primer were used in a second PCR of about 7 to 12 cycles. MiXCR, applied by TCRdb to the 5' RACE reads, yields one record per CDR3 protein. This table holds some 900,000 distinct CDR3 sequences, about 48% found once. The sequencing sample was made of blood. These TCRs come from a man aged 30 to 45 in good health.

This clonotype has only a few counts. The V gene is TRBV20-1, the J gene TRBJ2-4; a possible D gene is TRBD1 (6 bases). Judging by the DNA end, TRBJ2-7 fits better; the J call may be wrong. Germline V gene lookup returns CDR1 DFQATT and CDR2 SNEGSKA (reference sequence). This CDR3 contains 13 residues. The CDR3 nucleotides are TGCAGTGCCAGCCGGGGACAACCATACGAGCAGTACTTC. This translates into CSASRGQPYEQYF.

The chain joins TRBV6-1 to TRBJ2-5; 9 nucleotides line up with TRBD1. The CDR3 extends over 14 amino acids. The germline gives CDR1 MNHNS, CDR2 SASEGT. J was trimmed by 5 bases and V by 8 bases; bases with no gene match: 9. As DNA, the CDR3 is TGTGCCAGCTGGGGGGGACAGGGCACCGAGACCCAGTACTTC. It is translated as CASWGGQGTETQYF.

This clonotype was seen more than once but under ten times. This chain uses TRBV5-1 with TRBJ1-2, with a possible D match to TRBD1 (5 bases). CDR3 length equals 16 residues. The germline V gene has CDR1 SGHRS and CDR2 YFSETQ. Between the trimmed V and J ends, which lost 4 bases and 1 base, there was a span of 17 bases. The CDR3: CASSPDPGSRNYGYTF. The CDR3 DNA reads TGCGCCAGCAGCCCAGACCCAGGGTCGCGTAACTATGGCTACACCTTC.

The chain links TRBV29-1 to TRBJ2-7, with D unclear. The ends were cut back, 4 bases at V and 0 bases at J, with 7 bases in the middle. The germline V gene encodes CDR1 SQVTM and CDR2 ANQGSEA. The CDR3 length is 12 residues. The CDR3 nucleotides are TGCAGCGTTGCGCAAAGCTCCTACGAGCAGTACTTC. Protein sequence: CSVAQSSYEQYF.

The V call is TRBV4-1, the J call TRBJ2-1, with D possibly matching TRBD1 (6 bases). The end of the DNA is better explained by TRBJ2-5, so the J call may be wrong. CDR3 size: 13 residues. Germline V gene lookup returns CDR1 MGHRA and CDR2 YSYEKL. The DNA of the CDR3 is TGCGCCAGCAGCGCGACAGGAGACGGGACCCAGTACTTC. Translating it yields CASSATGDGTQYF.

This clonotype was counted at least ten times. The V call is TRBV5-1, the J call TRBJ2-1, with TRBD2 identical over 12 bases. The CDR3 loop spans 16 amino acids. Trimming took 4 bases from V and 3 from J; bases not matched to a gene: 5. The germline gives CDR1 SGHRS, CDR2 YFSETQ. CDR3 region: CASSLRTSGVYNEQFF. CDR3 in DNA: TGCGCCAGCAGCCTTCGGACTAGCGGGGTCTACAATGAGCAGTTCTTC.

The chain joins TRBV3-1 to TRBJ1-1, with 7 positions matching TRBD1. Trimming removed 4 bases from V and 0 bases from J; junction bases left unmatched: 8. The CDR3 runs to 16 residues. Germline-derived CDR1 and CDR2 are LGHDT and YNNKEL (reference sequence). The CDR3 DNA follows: TGTGCCAGCAGCCCAAGACAGGGACACATGAACACTGAAGCTTTCTTT. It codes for CASSPRQGHMNTEAFF.

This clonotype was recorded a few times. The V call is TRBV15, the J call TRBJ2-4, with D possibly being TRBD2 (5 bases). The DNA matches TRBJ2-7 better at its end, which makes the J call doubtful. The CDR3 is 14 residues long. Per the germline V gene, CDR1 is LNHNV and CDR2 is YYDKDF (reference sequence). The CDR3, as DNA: TGTGCCACCAGCAGAGCACGCGGGCTAAACGAGCAGTACTTC. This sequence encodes CATSRARGLNEQYF.

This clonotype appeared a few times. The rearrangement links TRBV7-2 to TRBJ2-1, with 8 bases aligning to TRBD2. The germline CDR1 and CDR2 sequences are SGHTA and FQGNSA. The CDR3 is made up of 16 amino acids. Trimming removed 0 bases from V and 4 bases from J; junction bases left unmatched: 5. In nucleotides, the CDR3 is TGTGCCAGCAGCTTAGCACTCGGGGGGGCATACAATGAGCAGTTCTTC. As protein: CASSLALGGAYNEQFF.

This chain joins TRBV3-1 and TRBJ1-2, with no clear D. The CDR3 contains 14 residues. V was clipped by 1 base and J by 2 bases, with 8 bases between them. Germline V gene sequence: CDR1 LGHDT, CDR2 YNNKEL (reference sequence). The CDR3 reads CASSQGGKNYGYTF. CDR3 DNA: TGTGCCAGCAGCCAAGGAGGGAAGAACTATGGCTACACCTTC.

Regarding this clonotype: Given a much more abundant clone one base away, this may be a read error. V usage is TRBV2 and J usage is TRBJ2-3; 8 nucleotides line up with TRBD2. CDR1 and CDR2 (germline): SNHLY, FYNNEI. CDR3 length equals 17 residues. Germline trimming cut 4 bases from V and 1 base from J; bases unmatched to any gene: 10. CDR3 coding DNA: TGTGCCAGCAGTGGACTAGCGCAGGATAAACGCACAGATACGCAGTATTTT. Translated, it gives CASSGLAQDKRTDTQYF.

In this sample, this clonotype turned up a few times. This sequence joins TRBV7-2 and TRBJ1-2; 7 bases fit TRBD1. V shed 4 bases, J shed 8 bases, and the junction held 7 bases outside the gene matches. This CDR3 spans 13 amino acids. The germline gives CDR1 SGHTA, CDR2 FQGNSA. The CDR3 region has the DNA TGTGCCAGCAGCTCTAACAGGGGTTACGGCTACACCTTC. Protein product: CASSSNRGYGYTF.

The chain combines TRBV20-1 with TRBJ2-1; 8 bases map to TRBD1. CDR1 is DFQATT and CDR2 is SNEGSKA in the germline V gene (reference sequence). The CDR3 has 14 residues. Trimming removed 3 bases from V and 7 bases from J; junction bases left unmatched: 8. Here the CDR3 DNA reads TGCAGTGCTAGTCCGACAGGGGTGTGGAATGAGCAGTTCTTC. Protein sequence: CSASPTGVWNEQFF.

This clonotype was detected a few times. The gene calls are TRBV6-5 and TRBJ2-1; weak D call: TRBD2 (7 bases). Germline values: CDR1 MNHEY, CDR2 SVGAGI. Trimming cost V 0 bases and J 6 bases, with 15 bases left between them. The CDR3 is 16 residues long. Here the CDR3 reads CASSYSTRGAINEQFF. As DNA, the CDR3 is TGTGCCAGCAGTTACTCGACCCGGGGGGCGATCAATGAGCAGTTCTTC.

Here the CDR3 reads CASSQRGDRVRNEQYF. The CDR3 nucleotides are TGTGCCAGCAGCCAAAGGGGTGACAGGGTTAGAAACGAGCAGTACTTC. The chain couples TRBV3-1 to TRBJ2-1, with TRBD1 identical over 7 bases. The closer fit of TRBJ2-7 to the DNA end suggests the J call may be wrong. Germline V gene data show CDR1 as LGHDT and CDR2 as YNNKEL (reference sequence). This CDR3 has 16 amino acids.

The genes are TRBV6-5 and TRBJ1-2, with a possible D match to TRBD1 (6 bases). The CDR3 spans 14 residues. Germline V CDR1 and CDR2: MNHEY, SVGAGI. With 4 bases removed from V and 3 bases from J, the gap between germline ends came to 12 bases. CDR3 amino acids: CASSFQTGHYGYTF. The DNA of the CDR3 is TGTGCCAGCAGTTTTCAGACAGGTCACTATGGCTACACCTTC.

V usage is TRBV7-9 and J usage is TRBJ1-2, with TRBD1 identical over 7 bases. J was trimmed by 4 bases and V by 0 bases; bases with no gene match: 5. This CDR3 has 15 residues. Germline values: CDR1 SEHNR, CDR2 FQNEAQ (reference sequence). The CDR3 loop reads CASSLASAGGYGYTF. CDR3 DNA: TGTGCCAGCAGCTTAGCGTCGGCAGGGGGCTATGGCTACACCTTC.

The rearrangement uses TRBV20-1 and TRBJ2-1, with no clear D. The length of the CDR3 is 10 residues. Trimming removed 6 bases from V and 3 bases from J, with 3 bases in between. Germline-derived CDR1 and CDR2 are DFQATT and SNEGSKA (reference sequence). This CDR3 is CSAYYNEQFF. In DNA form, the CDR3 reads TGCAGTGCCTACTACAATGAGCAGTTCTTC.

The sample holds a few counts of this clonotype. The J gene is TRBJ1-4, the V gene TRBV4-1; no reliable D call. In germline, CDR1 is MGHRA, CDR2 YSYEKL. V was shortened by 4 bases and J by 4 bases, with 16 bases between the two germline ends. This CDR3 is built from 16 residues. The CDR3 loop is CASSPQAGRFNEKLFF. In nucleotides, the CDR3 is TGCGCCAGCAGCCCCCAAGCCGGGAGATTTAATGAAAAACTGTTTTTT.

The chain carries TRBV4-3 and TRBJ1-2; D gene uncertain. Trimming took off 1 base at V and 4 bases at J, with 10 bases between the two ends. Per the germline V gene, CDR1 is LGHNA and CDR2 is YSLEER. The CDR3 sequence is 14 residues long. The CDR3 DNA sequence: TGCGCCAGCAGCCAAGTGGGCGGGAGCTATGGCTACACCTTC. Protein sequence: CASSQVGGSYGYTF.

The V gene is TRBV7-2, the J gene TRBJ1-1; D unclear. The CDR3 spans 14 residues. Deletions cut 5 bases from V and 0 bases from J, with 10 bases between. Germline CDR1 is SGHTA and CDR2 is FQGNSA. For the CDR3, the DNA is TGTGCCAGCAGCCGTGAAGTCATGAACACTGAAGCTTTCTTT. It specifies CASSREVMNTEAFF.

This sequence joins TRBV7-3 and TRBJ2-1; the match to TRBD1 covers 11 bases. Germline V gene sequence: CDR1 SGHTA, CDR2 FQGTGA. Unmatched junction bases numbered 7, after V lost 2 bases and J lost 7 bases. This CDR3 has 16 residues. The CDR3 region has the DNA TGTGCCAGCAGCTTACTGGGACAGGGGGATCATAATGAGCAGTTCTTC. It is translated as CASSLLGQGDHNEQFF.

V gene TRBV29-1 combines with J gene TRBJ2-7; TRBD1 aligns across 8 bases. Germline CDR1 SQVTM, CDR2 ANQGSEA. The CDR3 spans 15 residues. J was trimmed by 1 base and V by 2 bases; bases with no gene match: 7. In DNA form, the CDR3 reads TGCAGCGTTGAATGGAGGGGACAGGCTTCCTACGAGCAGTACTTC. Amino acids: CSVEWRGQASYEQYF.

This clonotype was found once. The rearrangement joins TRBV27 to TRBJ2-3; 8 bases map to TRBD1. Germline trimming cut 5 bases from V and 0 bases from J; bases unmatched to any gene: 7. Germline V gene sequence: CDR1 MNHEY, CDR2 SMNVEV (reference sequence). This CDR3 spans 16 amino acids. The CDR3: CASSPGQGRSTDTQYF. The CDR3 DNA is TGTGCCAGCAGTCCCGGACAGGGTCGCAGCACAGATACGCAGTATTTT.

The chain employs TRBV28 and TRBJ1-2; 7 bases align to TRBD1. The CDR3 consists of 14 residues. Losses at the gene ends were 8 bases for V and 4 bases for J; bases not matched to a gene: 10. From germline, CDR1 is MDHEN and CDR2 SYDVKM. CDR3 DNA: TGTGCCAGCTTTTCGGGGACAGAGGTCTATGGCTACACCTTC. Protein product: CASFSGTEVYGYTF.

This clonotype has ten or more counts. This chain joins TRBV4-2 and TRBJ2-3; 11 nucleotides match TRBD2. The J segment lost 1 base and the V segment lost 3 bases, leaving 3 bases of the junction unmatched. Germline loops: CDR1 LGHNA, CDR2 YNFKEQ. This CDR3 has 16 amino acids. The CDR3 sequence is CASSQETSGGTDTQYF. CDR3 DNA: TGTGCCAGCAGCCAGGAGACTAGCGGGGGCACAGATACGCAGTATTTT.

The CDR3 DNA reads TGTGCCAGCAGGAGGCCTGACTATGGCTACACCTTC. Amino acids: CASRRPDYGYTF. The V call is TRBV28, the J call TRBJ1-2; no reliable D call. Trimming pared 6 bases from V and 3 bases from J, leaving 8 bases between. Germline-derived CDR1 and CDR2 are MDHEN and SYDVKM. The CDR3 consists of 12 residues.

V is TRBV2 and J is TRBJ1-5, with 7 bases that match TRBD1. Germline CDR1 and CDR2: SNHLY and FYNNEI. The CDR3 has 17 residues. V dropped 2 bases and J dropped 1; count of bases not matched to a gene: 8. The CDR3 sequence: CASSEKGRGSSNQPQHF. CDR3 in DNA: TGTGCCAGCAGTGAAAAGGGCAGGGGGTCGAGCAATCAGCCCCAGCATTTT.

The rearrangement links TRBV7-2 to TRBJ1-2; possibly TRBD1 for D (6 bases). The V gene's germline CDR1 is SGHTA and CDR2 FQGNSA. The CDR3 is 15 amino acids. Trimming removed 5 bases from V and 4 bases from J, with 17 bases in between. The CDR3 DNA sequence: TGTGCCAGCAGCGTCGGACAGCCACCAACCTATGGCTACACCTTC. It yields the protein CASSVGQPPTYGYTF.

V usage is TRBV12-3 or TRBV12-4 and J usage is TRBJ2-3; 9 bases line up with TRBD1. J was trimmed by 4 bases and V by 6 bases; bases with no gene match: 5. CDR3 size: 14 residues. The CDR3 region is CASRADRGPDTQYF. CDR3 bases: TGTGCCAGCAGGGCGGACAGGGGTCCAGATACGCAGTATTTT.